Each of the 22 T cell receptor beta chains below was sequenced from the same sample in a study of post-analysis software for immune sequencing data. Study-level points and caveats: Among roughly 5 TRBV segments more frequent in patients than controls were TRBV5-6, TRBV5-1 and TRBV20-1.

Their recognized antigens are unknown. Unique molecular identifiers tagged the TCR beta cDNA libraries. TCRdb re-called the PCR reads with MiXCR, one entry per CDR3 protein. Of 650,000 to 850,000 distinct CDR3 sequences listed, roughly 58% are singletons. The sample comprised blood. The origin of the receptors is a girl aged 5-17 years with multiple sclerosis.

This chain joins TRBV4-1 and TRBJ2-1, with D tentatively TRBD1 (6 bases). Germline CDR1 and CDR2: MGHRA and YSYEKL. With 6 bases removed from V and 6 bases from J, the gap between germline ends came to 21 bases. This CDR3 has 16 residues. The CDR3 here is CASSQTGYRSSNEQFF. CDR3 nucleotide sequence: TGCGCCAGCAGTCAAACAGGGTATAGGTCGTCCAATGAGCAGTTCTTC.

Comments on this clonotype: One base away lies a much larger clone, so this may be a sequencing read error. The chain carries TRBV12-3 or TRBV12-4 and TRBJ1-2; weak D call: TRBD1 (6 bases). The CDR3 length is 14 residues. Between the trimmed V and J ends, which lost 7 bases and 4 bases, there was a span of 16 bases. CDR3 nucleotides: TGTGCCAGCACCAGCGGGAGGGGGTGCTATGGCTACACCTTC. It translates to CASTSGRGCYGYTF.

This clonotype was counted a few times. In nucleotides, the CDR3 is TGTGCCAGCAGTTTATCCGTCAGCAATCAGCCCCAGCATTTT. As protein: CASSLSVSNQPQHF. The gene calls are TRBV27 and TRBJ1-5; D not certain. The V gene lost 0 bases and the J gene lost 1 base, with 4 bases spanning the gap. CDR3 length: 14 amino acids. The germline V gene encodes CDR1 MNHEY and CDR2 SMNVEV (reference sequence).

In this sample, this clonotype turned up a few times. This chain connects TRBV5-1 to TRBJ2-1, with D tentatively TRBD2 (6 bases). CDR1 and CDR2 (germline): SGHRS, YFSETQ. V lost 3 bases and J lost 1, with 14 bases in between. This CDR3 has 16 amino acids. The CDR3 protein is CASSSLRGTSYNEQFF. Written as DNA, the CDR3 is TGCGCCAGCAGCTCCCTCCGCGGGACGTCCTACAATGAGCAGTTCTTC.

This chain uses TRBV7-3 with TRBJ2-1; 7 bases are a match to TRBD2. With 5 bases clipped from V and 6 bases from J, the junction kept 7 bases outside the gene matches. Germline CDR1 reads SGHTA; CDR2 reads FQGTGA. The CDR3 spans 14 residues. This CDR3 is CASSGGSPPNEQFF. The CDR3 DNA follows: TGTGCCAGCAGCGGCGGGAGTCCTCCCAATGAGCAGTTCTTC.

The table lists this clonotype with a count of one. Germline is not matched at one junction end, which may reflect a read error. The V gene is TRBV7-9, the J gene TRBJ1-1, with TRBD1 as a possible D gene (6 bases). Germline CDR1 is SEHNR and CDR2 is FQNEAQ (reference sequence). The CDR3 is 16 amino acids. The CDR3 is CASSQPLQGMNTGAFF. The CDR3 DNA is TGTGCCAGCAGCCAACCCTTACAGGGAATGAACACTGGAGCTTTCTTT.

The chain joins TRBV5-1 to TRBJ2-3, with 15 bases fitting TRBD2. The ends lost 4 bases at V and 5 bases at J; junction bases unmatched: 5. The V gene's germline CDR1 is SGHRS and CDR2 YFSETQ. The CDR3 runs 16 residues. The CDR3 sequence is CASSRGLAGGEDTQYF. Here the CDR3 DNA reads TGCGCCAGCAGCCGAGGACTAGCGGGAGGGGAAGATACGCAGTATTTT.

This clonotype came up once. The chain joins TRBV7-3 to TRBJ2-4, with D possibly TRBD1 on 5 matching bases. With the DNA end fitting TRBJ2-7 better, the J assignment may be wrong. Germline V gene sequence: CDR1 SGHTA, CDR2 FQGTGA. The CDR3 is 15 residues long. The CDR3 spells CASSLTPGQTYEQYF. The CDR3 nucleotides are TGTGCCAGCAGCTTAACCCCCGGACAAACCTACGAGCAGTACTTC.

CDR3 coding DNA: TGCGCCAGCAAGGCTAGCGGGAGGGCCATCCGGAACAATGAGCAGTTCTTC. Encoded protein: CASKASGRAIRNNEQFF. The chain uses TRBV10-2 and TRBJ2-1, with 12 bases fitting TRBD2. With 7 bases clipped from V and 5 bases from J, the junction kept 12 bases outside the gene matches. This CDR3 spans 17 amino acids. CDR1 and CDR2 (germline): WSHSY, SAAADI.

V usage is TRBV11-2 and J usage is TRBJ2-7, with a weak D call TRBD1 (5 bases). V dropped 0 bases and J dropped 2 bases, with 11 bases sitting between them. CDR3 length: 15 amino acids. The germline V gene has CDR1 SGHAT and CDR2 FQNNGV. CDR3 in DNA: TGTGCCAGCAGCTTAGATCCAGGGCCAACCTACGAGCAGTACTTC. Protein: CASSLDPGPTYEQYF.

The genes are TRBV7-9 and TRBJ2-7, with TRBD1 matching 9 bases. V shed 3 bases, J shed 7 bases, and the junction held 4 bases outside the gene matches. Per germline, CDR1 SEHNR and CDR2 FQNEAQ (reference sequence). There are 13 residues in the CDR3. CDR3 sequence reads: CASSFRQGGEQYF. CDR3 bases: TGTGCCAGCAGCTTTAGACAGGGGGGAGAGCAGTACTTC.

This rearrangement joins TRBV11-2 to TRBJ2-3; TRBD1 or TRBD2 may be the D gene (5 bases each). Deletions cut 5 bases from V and 0 bases from J, with 12 bases between. Germline CDR1 SGHAT, CDR2 FQNNGV. CDR3 size: 15 residues. The DNA for the CDR3 is TGTGCCAGCAGCCTCGGGGCGGTAAGCACAGATACGCAGTATTTT. This sequence encodes CASSLGAVSTDTQYF.

The J gene is TRBJ2-3, the V gene TRBV10-3; 10 nucleotides agree with TRBD2. Per germline, CDR1 ENHRY and CDR2 SYGVKD. CDR3 length equals 19 residues. V lost 7 bases, J lost 1 base, and 17 bases stayed unmatched. This CDR3 is CAITSRWASGSKGTDTQYF. The CDR3 DNA follows: TGTGCCATCACCTCCCGGTGGGCTAGCGGGAGTAAGGGCACAGATACGCAGTATTTT.

The chain recombines TRBV7-2 with TRBJ2-1, with TRBD2 as a possible D gene (5 bases). The CDR3 has 16 residues. With 1 base removed from V and 4 bases from J, the gap between germline ends came to 14 bases. Germline assignment: CDR1 SGHTA and CDR2 FQGNSA. The CDR3 region has the DNA TGTGCCAGCAGCTTAGGGATCGGACTGGTATACAATGAGCAGTTCTTC. This encodes CASSLGIGLVYNEQFF.

The genes are TRBV5-1 and TRBJ1-2; D might be TRBD1 (6 bases). The CDR3 length is 17 residues. Trimming cost V 2 bases and J 8 bases, with 25 bases left between them. Germline values: CDR1 SGHRS, CDR2 YFSETQ. CDR3 bases: TGCGCCAGCAGCTTCCATGCCGGGACATCCTCTACTGGCGGCTACACCTTC. It specifies CASSFHAGTSSTGGYTF.

V is TRBV2 and J is TRBJ2-5; TRBD2 matches 14 bases. V lost 7 bases, J lost 6 bases, and 25 bases stayed unmatched. Germline CDR1 is SNHLY and CDR2 is FYNNEI. The CDR3 totals 21 residues. The CDR3 region is CASTRFTGTAGLAGAEKTQYF. In DNA form, the CDR3 reads TGTGCCAGCACGAGATTCACCGGGACGGCGGGACTAGCGGGAGCGGAAAAGACCCAGTACTTC.

The rearrangement joins TRBV3-1 to TRBJ1-5, with D perhaps matching TRBD1 (6 bases). The ends were cut back, 0 bases at V and 2 bases at J, with 11 bases in the middle. The CDR3 has 16 amino acids. The germline CDR1 and CDR2 sequences are LGHDT and YNNKEL (reference sequence). For the CDR3, the DNA is TGTGCCAGCAGCCAAGACTCAGGGGTCGGCAATCAGCCCCAGCATTTT. Its translation: CASSQDSGVGNQPQHF.

The V call is TRBV15, the J call TRBJ2-5; D possibly corresponds to TRBD2 (5 bases). V lost 0 bases to trimming and J lost 7 bases, with 9 bases between them. The CDR3 consists of 13 residues. CDR1 is LNHNV and CDR2 is YYDKDF in the germline V gene (reference sequence). The CDR3 loop is CATSRDYRGTQYF. The CDR3 nucleotides read TGTGCCACCAGCAGAGATTATCGGGGGACCCAGTACTTC.

This clonotype came up a few times. This chain uses TRBV28 with TRBJ2-5, with 13 nucleotides matching TRBD2. TRBJ2-7 explains the end of the DNA better; the J call may be wrong. From germline, CDR1 is MDHEN and CDR2 SYDVKM. The CDR3 sequence is 17 residues long. The CDR3 region has the DNA TGTGCCAGCAGGAAAAGGACTAGCGGGAGTGAGGTCTACGAGCAGTACTTC. Translating gives CASRKRTSGSEVYEQYF.

The chain uses TRBV7-9 and TRBJ1-2; TRBD1 matches at 7 bases. Looked up from germline, CDR1 is SEHNR and CDR2 is FQNEAQ (reference sequence). With 3 bases clipped from V and 4 bases from J, the junction kept 5 bases outside the gene matches. This CDR3 contains 14 residues. The DNA for the CDR3 is TGTGCCAGCAGCTTTTCGACAGGGATCTATGGCTACACCTTC. Its protein product is CASSFSTGIYGYTF.

This clonotype came up a few times. J is TRBJ2-7 and V is TRBV29-1, with 10 bases matching TRBD2. With 6 bases clipped from V and 0 bases from J, the junction kept 8 bases outside the gene matches. Germline V gene sequence: CDR1 SQVTM, CDR2 ANQGSEA. The CDR3 has 15 residues. CDR3 amino acids: CSVGTSARSSYEQYF. The CDR3 DNA reads TGCAGCGTGGGGACTAGCGCCAGGAGCTCCTACGAGCAGTACTTC.

This chain connects TRBV10-3 to TRBJ1-5, with a tentative D call TRBD1 (5 bases). The V end was cut by 10 bases, the J end by 6 bases, with 19 bases between. Germline V CDR1 and CDR2: ENHRY, SYGVKD. The CDR3 spans 14 residues. The CDR3 DNA follows: TGTGCCACCACTCTCAGGGAGTGGGGTCAGCCCCAGCATTTT. Protein: CATTLREWGQPQHF.